These 29 T cell receptor beta chains were sequenced from one sample in a study of CD8+CD57+ T cells in acquired aplastic anemia. The study profiled TCR beta VDJ and CDR3 using genomic DNA as template. TCRdb reprocessed the reads via MiXCR and lists one record per CDR3 protein. In the table there are 65,000 or so distinct CDR3 sequences, about 50% of which are singletons. The material sequenced was sorted CD4+, CD8+, or CD8+CD57+ T cells (not recorded which) from PBMCs. Every receptor here comes from a human donor in good health, serving as a control.

At least ten counts were recorded for this clonotype. V usage is TRBV6-1 and J usage is TRBJ1-5, with TRBD1 as a possible D gene (5 bases). This CDR3 is 16 amino acids long. V was trimmed by 7 bases and J by 0 bases, leaving 16 bases between them. From germline, CDR1 is MNHNS and CDR2 SASEGT. DNA of the CDR3: TGTGCCAGCACCCGCGGACATACAGATAGCAATCAGCCCCAGCATTTT. Translated: CASTRGHTDSNQPQHF.

This clonotype was detected only once. The V call is TRBV12-3 or TRBV12-4, the J call TRBJ2-5; possible D gene TRBD1, 8 bases. Trimming stripped 10 bases from V and 5 bases from J, with 23 bases between. This CDR3 is 15 amino acids long. The CDR3 protein is CAIAIQGGEAETQYF. The CDR3 DNA is TGTGCCATCGCGATACAGGGGGGGGAAGCGGAGACCCAGTACTTC.

The V and J genes are TRBV2 and TRBJ2-1; 8 nucleotides align to TRBD2. This CDR3 has 15 residues. The V gene end was trimmed by 8 bases and the J gene end by 8 bases; junction bases not matched to a gene: 14. Germline V lookup: CDR1 SNHLY, CDR2 FYNNEI. The CDR3 DNA reads TGTGCCAGCTACAGCGTTGGGGGCGGGAGGCATGAGCAGTTCTTC. Translated, it gives CASYSVGGGRHEQFF.

By its share, this clonotype is medium-sized. J is TRBJ2-7 and V is TRBV7-8; D tentatively fits TRBD1 or TRBD2 (5 bases each). Trimming took 1 base from V and 5 from J, leaving 12 bases between them. The V gene's germline CDR1 is SGHVS and CDR2 FQNEAQ. There are 14 residues in the CDR3. The CDR3 spells CASSLVRGANEQYF. Here the CDR3 DNA reads TGTGCCAGCAGCTTAGTACGAGGGGCGAACGAGCAGTACTTC.

This clonotype was detected ten times or more. The chain couples TRBV24-1 to TRBJ1-4; TRBD1 agrees at 11 bases. V was clipped by 3 bases and J by 3 bases; unmatched bases: 5. Germline CDR1 KGHDR, CDR2 SFDVKD. The CDR3 totals 17 residues. The CDR3 DNA follows: TGTGCCACCAGTGATCTAGGACAGGGGGCCGCTAATGAAAAACTGTTTTTT. Its translation: CATSDLGQGAANEKLFF.

Regarding this clonotype: The junction does not match germline at one end; this may be a read error. This chain connects TRBV7-9 to TRBJ2-2; TRBD2 agrees at 9 bases. The CDR3 runs to 15 residues. Germline CDR1 SEHNR, CDR2 FQNEAQ (reference sequence). The chain's CDR3 is CASRLAAGGPGELFF. In DNA form, the CDR3 reads TGCGCCAGCAGGTTAGCGGCGGGAGGGCCCGGGGAGCTGTTTTTT.

There are many counts of this clonotype. This sequence joins TRBV20-1 and TRBJ2-5; 8 bases agree with TRBD2. Germline CDR1 reads DFQATT; CDR2 reads SNEGSKA (reference sequence). Trimming at V came to 3 bases and at J to 5 bases, leaving 11 bases not matched to a gene. This CDR3 region has 15 residues. The CDR3, as DNA: TGCAGTGCTAGGGAGTTAGCGGGACAACGGGAGACCCAGTACTTC. Protein: CSARELAGQRETQYF.

With respect to this clonotype: A junction end diverges from the germline sequence, so it may reflect a read error. CDR3: CSARFPGQGAGTDTQYF. The DNA of the CDR3 is TGCAGTGCTCGCTTCCCGGGACAGGGGGCCGGCACAGATACGCAATATTTT. The rearrangement uses TRBV20-1 and TRBJ2-3; 12 nucleotides line up with TRBD1. The V gene's germline CDR1 is DFQATT and CDR2 SNEGSKA (reference sequence). CDR3 size: 17 residues.

Only one count was recorded for this clonotype. The genes are TRBV5-1 and TRBJ2-7; D is unresolved. Germline CDR1 reads SGHRS; CDR2 reads YFSETQ. This CDR3 has 14 residues. With 0 bases removed from V and 2 bases from J, the gap between germline ends came to 9 bases. CDR3 loop: CASSLAFSPYEQYF. The CDR3 coding sequence is TGCGCCAGCAGCTTGGCGTTTAGCCCCTACGAGCAGTACTTC. Full variable domain (outside the CDR3, taken from reference TRBV5-1 and TRBJ2-7): KAGVTQTPRYLIKTRGQQVTLSCSPISGHRSVSWYQQTPGQGLQFLFEYFSETQRNKGNFPGRFSGRQFSNSRSEMNVSTLELGDSALYLCASSLAFSPYEQYFGPGTRLTVT.

This clonotype was seen at least ten times. This chain connects TRBV6-1 to TRBJ1-5; D gene ambiguous. CDR1 is MNHNS and CDR2 is SASEGT in the germline V gene. Trimming cost V 2 bases and J 3 bases, with 8 bases left between them. The CDR3 has 14 residues. The CDR3 DNA reads as TGTGCCAGCAGTGAAAAGCCGGTCAATCAGCCCCAGCATTTT. Protein product: CASSEKPVNQPQHF.

In this sample, this clonotype turned up many times. This chain uses TRBV19 with TRBJ1-5; maybe TRBD1 (6 bases). Germline V gene data show CDR1 as LNHDA and CDR2 as SQIVND (reference sequence). CDR3 length equals 16 residues. V was shortened by 5 bases and J by 0 bases, with 14 bases between the two germline ends. CDR3: CASSRRTVGSNQPQHF. The CDR3 coding sequence is TGTGCCAGTAGTCGTAGGACAGTCGGTAGCAATCAGCCCCAGCATTTT.

This clonotype is a singleton in its sample. The rearrangement uses TRBV11-2 and TRBJ1-5; D gene ambiguous. There are 16 residues in the CDR3. Trimming pared 1 base from V and 6 bases from J, leaving 16 bases between. Germline CDR1 and CDR2: SGHAT and FQNNGV. CDR3 DNA sequence: TGTGCCAGCAGCTTAGTACCGGCTGTTCGTAGTCAGCCCCAGCATTTT. The encoded protein is CASSLVPAVRSQPQHF.

This clonotype was seen at least ten times. The chain uses TRBV14 and TRBJ2-5; D perhaps matches TRBD1 (6 bases). The CDR3 runs 15 residues. V dropped 0 bases and J dropped 4 bases, with 12 bases sitting between them. CDR1 SGHDN and CDR2 FVKESK come from the germline V gene. CDR3 loop: CASSQDRVRGETQYF. CDR3 nucleotide sequence: TGTGCCAGCAGCCAAGATCGGGTCAGGGGAGAGACCCAGTACTTC.

This clonotype was observed many times. The gene calls are TRBV19 and TRBJ1-2; D is perhaps TRBD1 (6 bases). The CDR3 spans 15 residues. Germline CDR1 reads LNHDA; CDR2 reads SQIVND (reference sequence). With 5 bases removed from V and 8 bases from J, the gap between germline ends came to 21 bases. This CDR3 is CASSSWGPLKTGYTF. DNA of the CDR3: TGTGCCAGTAGTTCCTGGGGGCCACTCAAAACGGGCTACACCTTC.

The V call is TRBV10-1, the J call TRBJ2-7, with 7 bases lining up with TRBD1. Losses at the gene ends were 7 bases for V and 3 bases for J; bases not matched to a gene: 12. There are 15 residues in the CDR3. Germline CDR1 WNHNN, CDR2 SYGVQD (reference sequence). The CDR3 nucleotides are TGCGCCAGCAACGCCGGGACAGTCTATGGCTACGAGCAGTACTTC. Its protein is CASNAGTVYGYEQYF.

The genes are TRBV10-3 and TRBJ2-7, with TRBD2 as a possible D gene (6 bases). Trimming removed 1 base from V and 5 bases from J, with 9 bases in between. Germline assignment: CDR1 ENHRY and CDR2 SYGVKD. The CDR3 is made up of 13 amino acids. CDR3 nucleotide sequence: TGTGCCATCAGTGAGTACCGCGGGAACGAGCAGTACTTC. This gives the protein CAISEYRGNEQYF.

The genes are TRBV19 and TRBJ1-3; 7 nucleotides match TRBD1. The CDR3 has 14 amino acids. V trimming: 6 bases; J trimming: 3 bases; junction bases outside the gene matches: 5. Germline CDR1 is LNHDA and CDR2 is SQIVND (reference sequence). DNA of the CDR3: TGTGCCAGTAGGCGACAGGGCGGTGGAAACACCATATATTTT. As protein: CASRRQGGGNTIYF.

Written as DNA, the CDR3 is TGTGCCAGCAGCCTGGGACCGGCGAACACTGAAGCTTTCTTT. It is translated as CASSLGPANTEAFF. V and J are TRBV7-8 and TRBJ1-1, with TRBD1 as a possible D gene (5 bases). CDR1 SGHVS and CDR2 FQNEAQ come from the germline V gene. The length of the CDR3 is 14 residues. V lost 5 bases and J lost 1, with 11 bases in between.

V is TRBV7-1 and J is TRBJ2-3; 11 bases are shared with TRBD2. TRBV7-1 has ORF status, its function being uncertain. V was clipped by 3 bases and J by 0 bases; unmatched bases: 5. The CDR3 runs 17 residues. The chain's CDR3 is CASSSRTSGSSTDTQYF. CDR3 DNA sequence: TGTGCCAGCAGCTCCCGGACTAGCGGGTCTAGCACAGATACGCAGTATTTT.

CDR3 in DNA: TGCAGTGCAGAGGGGGCGTCCTATAATTCACCCCTCCACTTT. Protein: CSAEGASYNSPLHF. V is TRBV20-1 and J is TRBJ1-6; 7 bases align to TRBD1. Germline CDR1 reads DFQATT; CDR2 reads SNEGSKA (reference sequence). V lost 6 bases to trimming and J lost 1 base; unmatched junction nucleotides: 3. The CDR3 runs 14 residues.

This clonotype showed up just a few times. The chain carries TRBV18 and TRBJ1-3; D call uncertain. Trimming shortened V by 3 bases and J by 0 bases, and 6 bases separated the two germline ends. Germline V CDR1 and CDR2: KGHSH, LQKENI. The CDR3 extends over 14 amino acids. CDR3 DNA sequence: TGTGCCAGCTCACCCAGGTCCTCTGGAAACACCATATATTTT. Residues: CASSPRSSGNTIYF. Using reference TRBV18 and TRBJ1-3 for the parts outside the CDR3, the full variable domain is NAGVMQNPRHLVRRRGQEARLRCSPMKGHSHVYWYRQLPEEGLKFMVYLQKENIIDESGMPKERFSAEFPKEGPSILRIQQVVRGDSAAYFCASSPRSSGNTIYFGEGSWLTVV.

This clonotype was picked up many times. V and J are TRBV6-2 or TRBV6-3 and TRBJ1-1, with D uncertain. V lost 0 bases to trimming and J lost 2 bases, with 4 bases between them. This CDR3 has 13 residues. Germline loops: CDR1 MNHEY, CDR2 SVGEGT. DNA of the CDR3: TGTGCCAGCAGTTACTCGGAAAACACTGAAGCTTTCTTT. It encodes CASSYSENTEAFF.

The chain couples TRBV7-6 to TRBJ2-2; D may correspond to TRBD1 or TRBD2 (5 bases each). The CDR3 runs 13 residues. CDR1 is SGHVS, CDR2 FNYEAQ, per germline. Trimming removed 4 bases from V and 6 bases from J, with 9 bases in between. Here the CDR3 reads CASSSGTAGELFF. The CDR3 region has the DNA TGTGCCAGCAGCTCGGGGACCGCCGGGGAGCTGTTTTTT.

The chain employs TRBV7-9 and TRBJ2-3, with D perhaps matching TRBD1 (5 bases). In germline, CDR1 is SEHNR, CDR2 FQNEAQ (reference sequence). This CDR3 has 14 amino acids. Trimming took 2 bases from V and 10 from J, leaving 16 bases between them. The CDR3 bases are TGTGCCAGCAGCTTACTGGCAGGGCGGAGTGCGCAGTATTTT. Protein product: CASSLLAGRSAQYF.

This clonotype has at least ten counts. The V and J genes are TRBV5-1 and TRBJ2-6; D is possibly TRBD2 (5 bases). This CDR3 is 17 amino acids long. Germline V gene sequence: CDR1 SGHRS, CDR2 YFSETQ. V was cut by 0 bases and J by 0 bases, with 10 bases left in between. As DNA, the CDR3 is TGCGCCAGCAGCTTGGCCGTAGGGAGCTCTGGGGCCAACGTCCTGACTTTC. Its protein product is CASSLAVGSSGANVLTF.

The chain uses TRBV7-8 and TRBJ1-6; no clear D. Germline assignment: CDR1 SGHVS and CDR2 FQNEAQ. The CDR3 extends over 12 amino acids. The germline V and J ends were trimmed by 6 bases and 7 bases, with 7 bases remaining between them. CDR3 bases: TGTGCCAGCAGACCCTCCAATTCACCCCTCCACTTT. It translates to CASRPSNSPLHF. The full variable domain, rest sourced from reference TRBV7-8 and TRBJ1-6, is GAGVSQSPRYKVAKRGQDVALRCDPISGHVSLFWYQQALGQGPEFLTYFQNEAQLDKSGLPSDRFFAERPEGSVSTLKIQRTQQEDSAVYLCASRPSNSPLHFGNGTRLTVT.

V and J are TRBV19 and TRBJ1-2; 9 bases agree with TRBD1. This CDR3 has 14 residues. The V gene end was trimmed by 7 bases and the J gene end by 4 bases; junction bases not matched to a gene: 7. The germline CDR1 and CDR2 sequences are LNHDA and SQIVND (reference sequence). The CDR3 sequence is CASTNRGLLYGYTF. The CDR3 DNA reads TGTGCCAGTACTAACAGGGGGCTCCTCTATGGCTACACCTTC. The variable domain in full, with the rest retrieved from reference TRBV19 and TRBJ1-2, is DGGITQSPKYLFRKEGQNVTLSCEQNLNHDAMYWYRQDPGQGLRLIYYSQIVNDFQKGDIAEGYSVSREKKESFPLTVTSAQKNPTAFYLCASTNRGLLYGYTFGSGTRLTVV.

This clonotype was detected ten times or more. The chain uses TRBV19 and TRBJ2-1, with TRBD1 matching 10 bases. The trim removed 4 bases at V and 1 base at J, leaving 4 bases unmatched. This CDR3 has 16 amino acids. Germline CDR1 and CDR2: LNHDA and SQIVND (reference sequence). This CDR3 is CASSTGTGVSYNEQFF. The DNA for the CDR3 is TGTGCCAGTAGTACCGGGACAGGGGTTTCCTACAATGAGCAGTTCTTC.

The J gene is TRBJ2-3, the V gene TRBV24-1, with 7 bases aligning to TRBD2. Unmatched junction bases numbered 2, after V lost 5 bases and J lost 1 base. Germline loops: CDR1 KGHDR, CDR2 SFDVKD. The CDR3 loop spans 14 amino acids. CDR3 sequence: CATSVSGGTDTQYF. The CDR3 DNA reads TGTGCCACCAGTGTCAGCGGGGGCACAGATACGCAGTATTTT.